This TCR beta chain was sequenced during a study of T cell responses to AZD1222 COVID-19 vaccine. V lost 3 bases and J lost 3, with 9 bases in between. The CDR3 is 14 amino acids. Germline CDR1 is SGHTA and CDR2 is FQGNSA. Study-wide results and limits: Spike as a whole was targeted by vaccine-associated CD4 TCRs, dominant at 160-218 and 743-854.

About this clone: Antigen unknown.

The assay was immunoSEQ multiplex PCR, and TCRdb's table has in-frame clones only and misses some. The table has roughly 100,000 clones, roughly 90% seen once. This receptor was identified in an adult in good health. V usage is TRBV7-2 and J usage is TRBJ1-5; maybe TRBD1 (5 bases). The sample was peripheral blood, taken on day 0 of AZD1222 vaccination. The CDR3 DNA follows: TGTGCCAGCAGCTTCGACAGCTACAATCAGCCCCAGCATTTT. It codes for CASSFDSYNQPQHF.